This TCR beta chain was identified in a study of cytomegalovirus exposure and HLA in healthy donors. Turning to the study itself: Earlier, 95 million to 140 million unique TCR beta sequences were recovered from roughly 180 million T cells by an analysis.

Primers for the PCR totalled 60 Vbeta and 13 Jbeta. Repertoires were generated with immunoSEQ multiplex PCR, while TCRdb's copy carries only in-frame clones and drops some. Of approximately 150,000 clones in the sample, over 70% are singletons; the top ten hold 1.3%. On this clone itself: Its antigen remains unidentified.

Study conclusions and caveats: For presence/absence analyses, sequencing depth was assumed to be roughly uniform across donors.

The CDR3 runs to 12 residues. The V segment lost 7 bases and the J segment 3 bases; nucleotides outside the gene matches: 3. Germline V gene lookup returns CDR1 SGHRS and CDR2 YFSETQ. Sequenced input: PBMCs. This clonotype was sampled from a man between 45 and 60 years old in good health and CMV-seropositive. The rearrangement links TRBV5-1 to TRBJ2-7; 8 bases are a match to TRBD2. This chain's CDR3 is CASSRGGYEQYF. The CDR3 coding sequence is TGCGCCAGCTCACGGGGGGGCTACGAGCAGTACTTC.